Following are 5 T cell receptor beta chains from one sample sequenced in a study of T-cell memory formation after mild COVID-19. TCRdb recomputed calls from the 5' RACE reads with MiXCR, one row per CDR3 protein. The sample carries about 200,000 distinct CDR3 sequences, 9.5% to 10% recorded once. Sample: PBMCs or a T cell subset sorted from them (not recorded which). The receptors stem from a man aged 18 to 30 who had mild COVID-19 (a few samples of this study predate the infection). Cell type and time point are not known.

This clonotype was picked up a small number of times. The rearrangement uses TRBV5-1 and TRBJ1-4; TRBD1 matches at 9 bases. Germline lookup yields CDR1 SGHRS and CDR2 YFSETQ. CDR3 size: 13 residues. Germline trimming cut 2 bases from V and 9 bases from J; bases unmatched to any gene: 2. Written as DNA, the CDR3 is TGCGCCAGCAGCTTCGGGACAGGGCAAAAACTGTTTTTT. This sequence encodes CASSFGTGQKLFF.

This clonotype has just a few counts. This sequence joins TRBV3-1 and TRBJ2-7; D is perhaps TRBD1 (6 bases). The length of the CDR3 is 14 residues. Germline loops: CDR1 LGHDT, CDR2 YNNKEL (reference sequence). Deletions cut 2 bases from V and 5 bases from J, with 13 bases between. DNA of the CDR3: TGTGCCAGCAGCCAATTAACGAGGGACAACGAGCAGTACTTC. Amino acids: CASSQLTRDNEQYF.

This rearrangement joins TRBV20-1 to TRBJ1-1; D is unclear. Deletions cut 8 bases from V and 0 bases from J, with 19 bases between. The CDR3 has 15 amino acids. CDR1 and CDR2 (germline): DFQATT, SNEGSKA (reference sequence). The CDR3 here is CSTNSDWGMNTEAFF. DNA for the CDR3: TGCAGTACCAATTCTGACTGGGGAATGAACACTGAAGCTTTCTTT.

Only a few counts were recorded for this clonotype. The chain couples TRBV28 to TRBJ1-1, with D maybe TRBD1 (6 bases). Trimming removed 5 bases at V and 0 bases at J, with 13 bases between. Germline V gene lookup returns CDR1 MDHEN and CDR2 SYDVKM. The CDR3 is 15 residues long. The CDR3 is CASSPTGPVNTEAFF. Here the CDR3 DNA reads TGTGCCAGCAGTCCTACAGGGCCCGTGAACACTGAAGCTTTCTTT.

This clonotype occurred a few times. This chain joins TRBV5-1 and TRBJ2-7; tentatively, D is TRBD1 (6 bases). The CDR3 is 14 amino acids. V lost 0 bases and J lost 11, with 18 bases in between. The V gene's germline CDR1 is SGHRS and CDR2 YFSETQ. Here the CDR3 DNA reads TGCGCCAGCAGCTTGGGACGGACAGACGCGTCGGAGTACTTC. Its translation: CASSLGRTDASEYF.